This is a list of T cell receptor beta chains from one sample in a study of CD4 T cells in relation to SARS-CoV-2 and coronaviruses. Their target antigens are unknown. Clones were read by immunoSEQ multiplex PCR, and TCRdb kept only the in-frame ones, dropping some. Altogether about 39,000 clones are present, about four fifths being singletons, with the ten largest covering 5.5% to 8.5%. Sequencing was done on a sample of naive CD4+ T cells from PBMCs, cultured in vitro. Receptors originate from an adult with COVID-19. The CDR3 runs from the conserved cysteine through the conserved F or W. The D gene is left open where the match is weak. Clone size appears in some rows only: once, few, many, or a class for an expanded clone.

clone size	D gene	V gene	J gene	CDR3 DNA	CDR3 protein
NA	TRBD2	TRBV11-2	TRBJ2-1	TGTGCCAGCAGCTTAGAAAGGGCTAGCGGGACCCCCTACAATGAGCAGTTCTTC	CASSLERASGTPYNEQFF
NA	TRBD2	TRBV28	TRBJ2-1	TGTCTTCTTCAAAGGAGGGGTACTAGCGGGAGGCCATTACCTTACAATGAGCAGTTCTTC	CLLQRRGTSGRPLPYNEQFF
NA	TRBD1	TRBV19	TRBJ1-5	TGTGCCAGTAGTATAGTGGGACAGGGGGACCAGCCCCAGCATTTT	CASSIVGQGDQPQHF
NA	NA	TRBV27	TRBJ2-5	TGTGCCAGCAGTTTATTAGGGCAAGAGACCCAGTACTTC	CASSLLGQETQYF
few	NA	TRBV4-1	TRBJ1-2	TGCGCCAGCAGCCCCTCCCCGGGGGAAGAGAGGTATGGCTACACCTTC	CASSPSPGEERYGYTF
NA	NA	TRBV7-9	TRBJ2-7	TGTGCCAGCAGCCTAGCCCCCCACCGGGGCGAGCAGTACTTC	CASSLAPHRGEQYF
few	NA	TRBV5-4	TRBJ2-1	TGTGCCAGCAGCTTGGGTACAAGTCAGTTCTTC	CASSLGTSQFF
NA	TRBD1	TRBV6-6	TRBJ1-4	TGTGCCAGCAGTCTGGGACAGGTGAATGAAAAACTGTTTTTT	CASSLGQVNEKLFF
NA	NA	TRBV28	TRBJ1-1	TGTGCCAGCAGCATACAGTTGGGATTATCTGAAGCTTTCTTT	CASSIQLGLSEAFF
NA	TRBD2	TRBV30	TRBJ2-1	TGTGCCTGGAGCCCGACTAGCGGAGGATACAATGAGCAGTTCTTC	CAWSPTSGGYNEQFF
few	TRBD2	TRBV9	TRBJ2-1	TGTGCCAGCAGCGTAGGTAGCGGGAGCCACAATGAGCAGTTCTTC	CASSVGSGSHNEQFF
NA	NA	TRBV7-8	TRBJ2-1	TGTGCCAGCAGCTTTTTGGGTCAGAGCGGAAGTGAGCAGTTCTTC	CASSFLGQSGSEQFF
NA	NA	TRBV7-3	TRBJ1-2	TGTGCCAGCAGCCCCGACGGTAACTATGGCTACACCTTC	CASSPDGNYGYTF
NA	NA	TRBV2	TRBJ2-7	TGTGCCAGCAGACGGGACTTGAGCTCCTACGAGCAGTACTTC	CASRRDLSSYEQYF
NA	NA	TRBV30	TRBJ2-2	TGTGCCTGGAGTGTACATGCCGGGGAGCTGTTTTTT	CAWSVHAGELFF
NA	NA	TRBV5-1	TRBJ2-2	TGCGCCAGCAGCTTGAGTCACGGGACGAACACCGGGGAGCTGTTTTTT	CASSLSHGTNTGELFF
NA	NA	TRBV7-2	TRBJ1-2	TGTGCCAGCAGCTTAATAGGGCTGGGCTACACCTTC	CASSLIGLGYTF
NA	NA	TRBV7-3	TRBJ1-1	TGTGCCAGCAGGAGAGGGATGGGGAACACTGAAGCTTTCTTT	CASRRGMGNTEAFF
NA	NA	TRBV11-1	TRBJ2-5	TGTGCCAGCAGCTTAGCGGGGGAGTACCAAGAGACCCAGTACTTC	CASSLAGEYQETQYF
NA	NA	TRBV3-1/TRBV3-2	TRBJ2-5	TGTGCCAGCAGCCAAGAGTTCCAAGAGACCCAGTACTTC	CASSQEFQETQYF
NA	NA	TRBV5-1	TRBJ2-7	TGCGCCAGCAGCTTGGGTAGGGGAGACGAGCAGTACTTC	CASSLGRGDEQYF
NA	NA	TRBV15	TRBJ2-3	TGTGCCACCAGCAGAGGTCGGGGGACTAGCACAGATACGCAGTATTTT	CATSRGRGTSTDTQYF
few	NA	TRBV6-2/TRBV6-3	TRBJ2-3	TGTGCCAGCAGTTACCGGGAGACAGATACGCAGTATTTT	CASSYRETDTQYF
NA	TRBD1	TRBV19	TRBJ2-3	TGTGCCAGTAGTATAGATCCGACAGGGTCTAGTCTCAGGCCAGATACGCAGTATTTT	CASSIDPTGSSLRPDTQYF
NA	TRBD1	TRBV10-3	TRBJ2-3	TGTGCCATCAAGAGGGACAGGGAGGGGGCAGATACGCAGTATTTT	CAIKRDREGADTQYF
NA	NA	TRBV5-4	TRBJ1-1	TGTGCCAGCAGCTGGCGTGGCGGGAACACTGAAGCTTTCTTT	CASSWRGGNTEAFF
NA	NA	TRBV6-2/TRBV6-3	TRBJ1-5	TGTGCCAGCAGTCGTAAGGGGGGGGGCTCGGGCAATCAGCCCCAGCATTTT	CASSRKGGGSGNQPQHF
NA	NA	TRBV6-5	TRBJ1-1	TGTGCCAGCAGACGGGGCAGGAACACTGAAGCTTTCTTT	CASRRGRNTEAFF
NA	NA	TRBV19	TRBJ2-1	TGTGCCAGTAGCCTACTTCGTACCTACAATGAGCAGTTCTTC	CASSLLRTYNEQFF
NA	NA	TRBV12-3/TRBV12-4	TRBJ2-7	TGTGCCAGCAGTTTAAGCCGGTACGAGCAGTACTTC	CASSLSRYEQYF
NA	TRBD1	TRBV6-5	TRBJ2-3	TGTGCCAGCAACAGGGGGCCGGTCTGGTATTTT	CASNRGPVWYF
NA	TRBD2	TRBV27	TRBJ2-5	TGTGCCAGCAGTTCCCGGACTAGCGGGAGTCGATGGGAGACCCAGTACTTC	CASSSRTSGSRWETQYF
NA	NA	TRBV3-1/TRBV3-2	TRBJ1-4	TGTGCCAGCAGCCAGAGTCGCTTTAATGAAAAACTGTTTTTT	CASSQSRFNEKLFF
NA	NA	TRBV7-9	TRBJ1-1	TGTGCCAGCAGCTTAAGCCTGAGGGACACTGAAGCTTTCTTT	CASSLSLRDTEAFF
NA	NA	TRBV11-2	TRBJ1-1	TGTGCCAGCGCCATCGTAAGGGGTCCCCCCCCTGAAGCTTTCTTT	CASAIVRGPPPEAFF
NA	NA	TRBV30	TRBJ1-5	TGTGCCTGGAGGATGGGCAGGGCAAAGGGACAGCCCCAGCATTTT	CAWRMGRAKGQPQHF
NA	NA	TRBV5-1	TRBJ1-3	TGCGCCAGCAGCTATGCTTCACAGGATACTGGAAACACCATATATTTT	CASSYASQDTGNTIYF
NA	NA	TRBV30	TRBJ1-1	TGTGCCTGGAGGGTTCGCTCGAACACTGAAGCTTTCTTT	CAWRVRSNTEAFF
once	TRBD1	TRBV19	TRBJ2-3	TGTGCCAGCCTCGCGGGGACAGGTGGTGCAGATACGCAGTATTTT	CASLAGTGGADTQYF
NA	NA	TRBV23-1	TRBJ2-7	TGCGCCAGCATCCGACCGGGGTTGGGATGGGAGCAGTACTTC	CASIRPGLGWEQYF
NA	NA	TRBV5-4	TRBJ2-3	TGTGCCAGCAGCGTGGGGACAAACGCCGTCGCAGATACGCAGTATTTT	CASSVGTNAVADTQYF